Shown below are 14 T cell receptor beta chains from a single sample sequenced in a study of T-cell reconstitution after alpha-beta-depleted transplantation in children. Unique molecular identifiers were used in preparing the TCRbeta library. TCRdb re-analysed the PCR reads in MiXCR, keeping a single row per CDR3 protein. The profile shows about 200,000 distinct CDR3 sequences, 6.3% of them singletons. Here the sequenced sample was PBMCs, taken before TCRalphabeta/CD19-depleted stem cell transplant. All receptors come from a girl less than two years old with combined immunodeficiency, due to receive a stem cell transplant.

This clonotype occurred many times. This sequence joins TRBV12-3 or TRBV12-4 and TRBJ1-1; 7 bases align to TRBD1. The CDR3 length is 14 residues. The trim removed 2 bases at V and 5 bases at J, leaving 5 bases unmatched. For the CDR3, the DNA is TGTGCCAGCAGTTTACAGGGGGATCCTACTGAAGCTTTCTTT. Translation gives CASSLQGDPTEAFF.

At least ten counts were recorded for this clonotype. The J gene is TRBJ2-3, the V gene TRBV29-1; 16 bases match TRBD2. This CDR3 has 17 residues. CDR1 and CDR2 (germline): SQVTM, ANQGSEA. Unmatched junction bases numbered 13, after V lost 6 bases and J lost 7 bases. CDR3 DNA: TGCAGCGTGGCAACACCGGGACTAGCGGGAGGGCCGCATACGCAGTATTTT. Translated, it gives CSVATPGLAGGPHTQYF.

This clonotype was observed at least ten times. DNA for the CDR3: TGTGCCAGCAACCCAGGGGCGACAGCTAACTATGGCTACACCTTC. This encodes CASNPGATANYGYTF. This sequence joins TRBV7-9 and TRBJ1-2, with D possibly matching TRBD1 (6 bases). The V gene's germline CDR1 is SEHNR and CDR2 FQNEAQ (reference sequence). V shed 7 bases and J shed 0 bases, with 15 bases lying between them. The CDR3 is 15 residues long.

This clonotype was detected many times. J is TRBJ2-1 and V is TRBV7-6, with 10 bases lining up with TRBD2. Trimming took 5 bases from V and 4 from J; bases not matched to a gene: 5. CDR1 and CDR2 (germline): SGHVS, FNYEAQ. The CDR3 is 15 amino acids. The CDR3 sequence: CASSRTSGDYNEQFF. The CDR3 DNA is TGTGCCAGCAGCCGAACTAGCGGGGATTACAATGAGCAGTTCTTC.

This clonotype was counted at least ten times. The chain employs TRBV24-1 and TRBJ2-3; D may be TRBD2 (7 bases). There are 13 residues in the CDR3. In germline, CDR1 is KGHDR, CDR2 SFDVKD. Trimming took 9 bases from V and 0 from J, leaving 9 bases between them. CDR3 DNA: TGTGCCACCGGGGGGGCCAGCACAGATACGCAGTATTTT. Protein sequence: CATGGASTDTQYF.

This clonotype has a count of ten or more. The rearrangement links TRBV7-3 to TRBJ2-1; a possible D gene is TRBD1 (5 bases). The CDR3 has 14 amino acids. Germline V gene lookup returns CDR1 SGHTA and CDR2 FQGTGA. Trimming stripped 2 bases from V and 4 bases from J, with 9 bases between. The CDR3 nucleotides are TGTGCCAGCAGCTTAGGGGCAGCTTACAATGAGCAGTTCTTC. As protein: CASSLGAAYNEQFF. The complete variable domain, with remaining parts taken from reference TRBV7-3 and TRBJ2-1, reads GAGVSQTPSNKVTEKGKYVELRCDPISGHTALYWYRQSLGQGPEFLIYFQGTGAADDSGLPNDRFFAVRPEGSVSTLKIQRTERGDSAVYLCASSLGAAYNEQFFGPGTRLTVL.

In this sample, this clonotype turned up a few times. This sequence joins TRBV3-1 and TRBJ2-5; perhaps D is TRBD1 or TRBD2 (6 bases each). V was pared by 2 bases and J by 5 bases, with 12 bases between. The CDR3 is 14 residues long. Germline CDR1 is LGHDT and CDR2 is YNNKEL (reference sequence). CDR3 sequence (DNA): TGTGCCAGCAGCCAACAAGGGGGACTGGAGACCCAGTACTTC. Its protein product is CASSQQGGLETQYF.

This clonotype has a count of ten or more. V and J are TRBV28 and TRBJ2-1; no firm D call. The CDR3 contains 16 residues. V gave up 3 bases and J gave up 5 bases, with 17 bases separating them. CDR1 and CDR2 from the germline V gene are MDHEN and SYDVKM. CDR3 DNA: TGTGCCAGCAGTTTTCTTAGTGCTGGGCCCCACAATGAGCAGTTCTTC. Translating gives CASSFLSAGPHNEQFF.

This clonotype was observed many times. This sequence joins TRBV11-3 and TRBJ2-2; TRBD2 is a possible D gene (5 bases). Germline values: CDR1 SGHNT, CDR2 YENEEA. The CDR3 covers 15 residues. V was clipped by 5 bases and J by 4 bases, with 14 bases between them. The CDR3: CASSTRVLLTGELFF. The CDR3 bases are TGTGCCAGCAGCACTAGAGTGCTCCTCACCGGGGAGCTGTTTTTT.

This clonotype was detected ten times or more. The genes are TRBV10-1 and TRBJ1-2; D remains unclear. Looked up from germline, CDR1 is WNHNN and CDR2 is SYGVQD (reference sequence). V dropped 7 bases and J dropped 4 bases, with 16 bases sitting between them. The CDR3 contains 14 residues. The CDR3 reads CASITTDGRYGYTF. CDR3 nucleotides: TGCGCCAGCATTACGACCGATGGACGCTATGGCTACACCTTC.

This clonotype was found many times. The chain links TRBV28 to TRBJ2-7, with D perhaps TRBD2 (5 bases). The CDR3 spans 17 residues. CDR1 MDHEN and CDR2 SYDVKM come from the germline V gene. The ends were cut back, 3 bases at V and 5 bases at J, with 23 bases in the middle. The CDR3 nucleotides read TGTGCCAGCAGTTTCGTCGTAGCGCGTCCCCCTGGGAACGAGCAGTACTTC. This encodes CASSFVVARPPGNEQYF.

This clonotype was seen a handful of times. V is TRBV4-3 and J is TRBJ2-3; possible D gene TRBD1, 6 bases. Between the trimmed V and J ends, which lost 0 bases and 6 bases, there was a span of 16 bases. The length of the CDR3 is 16 residues. The V gene's germline CDR1 is LGHNA and CDR2 YSLEER. The CDR3 region has the DNA TGCGCCAGCAGCCAAGATTGGTTGGGGGCAAGTGATACGCAGTATTTT. Translating gives CASSQDWLGASDTQYF.

The table lists this clonotype with many counts. The chain is built from TRBV12-3 or TRBV12-4 and TRBJ2-3, with D hard to call. There are 14 residues in the CDR3. V lost 3 bases and J 6 bases, leaving 13 bases between the germline ends. CDR3 DNA sequence: TGTGCCAGCAGTTTGTCGGACCCCGAGGATACGCAGTATTTT. This encodes CASSLSDPEDTQYF.

This clonotype was detected ten times or more. The V gene is TRBV4-2, the J gene TRBJ2-7; no firm D call. Germline lookup yields CDR1 LGHNA and CDR2 YNFKEQ. CDR3 length: 13 amino acids. The V end lost 1 base, the J end lost 7 bases, and 11 bases lay between the germline ends. In nucleotides, the CDR3 is TGTGCCAGCAGCCAAGGAGGCAGCACGGAGCAGTACTTC. It translates to CASSQGGSTEQYF.